The clone carrying this T cell receptor beta chain was recorded a few times. Its antigen is currently unknown. TCRdb re-called the reads with MiXCR, one entry per CDR3 protein. The repertoire has roughly 320,000 distinct CDR3 sequences, around a tenth of them found once; the top ten carry 4.3%. The sample belongs to a study of T cell repertoires in cytomegalovirus infection. Study-level information: It can be stated that public TCR beta signatures indicated CMV infection as well as a matching HLA type.

Whole-study findings and limits: Based on cumulative public TCR beta family frequency, carriers of CMV plus the relevant HLA were identified. Dominant in the ex vivo response were TCR beta clonotypes restricted by HLA-C and specific for CMV.

Sequencing used PBMCs. This TCR was sampled from a human donor in good health (CMV status not recorded). Some clones in this sample may be carry-over from other donors' samples.

CDR3 amino acids: CASSSQPLINTQYF. DNA for the CDR3: TGTGCCAGCAGTTCCCAACCCCTGATTAATACGCAGTATTTT. The V and J genes are TRBV6-2 or TRBV6-3 and TRBJ2-3; no clear D gene. Germline CDR1 MNHEY, CDR2 SVGEGT. V was cut by 4 bases and J by 7 bases, with 15 bases left in between. There are 14 residues in the CDR3.